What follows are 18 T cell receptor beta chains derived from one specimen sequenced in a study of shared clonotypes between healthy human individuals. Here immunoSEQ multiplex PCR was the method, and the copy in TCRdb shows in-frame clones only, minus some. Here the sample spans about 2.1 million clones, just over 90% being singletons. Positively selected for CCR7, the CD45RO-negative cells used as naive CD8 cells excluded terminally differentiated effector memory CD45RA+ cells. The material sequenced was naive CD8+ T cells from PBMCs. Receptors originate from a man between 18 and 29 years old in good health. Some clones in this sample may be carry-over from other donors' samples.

The CDR3 sequence: CASSGISGTSTSSYNEQFF. CDR3 coding DNA: TGTGCCAGCAGCGGCATTTCCGGGACTAGCACAAGCTCCTACAATGAGCAGTTCTTC. This chain joins TRBV9 and TRBJ2-1, with 9 bases lining up with TRBD2. The CDR3 consists of 19 residues. V lost 3 bases, J lost 0 bases, and 13 bases stayed unmatched. CDR1 is SGDLS, CDR2 YYNGEE, per germline.

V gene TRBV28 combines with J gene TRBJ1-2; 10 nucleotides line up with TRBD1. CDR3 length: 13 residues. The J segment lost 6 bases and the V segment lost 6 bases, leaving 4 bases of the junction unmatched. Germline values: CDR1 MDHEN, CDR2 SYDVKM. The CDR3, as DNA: TGTGCCAGCAGCCGGACAGGGGGAAATGGCTACACCTTC. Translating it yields CASSRTGGNGYTF.

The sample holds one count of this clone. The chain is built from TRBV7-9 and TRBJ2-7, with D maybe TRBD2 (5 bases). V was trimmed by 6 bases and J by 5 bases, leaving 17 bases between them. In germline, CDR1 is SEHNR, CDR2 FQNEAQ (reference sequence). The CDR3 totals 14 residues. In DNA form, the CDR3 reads TGTGCCAGCAGAGCGACGGGAACTCCTAACGAGCAGTACTTC. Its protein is CASRATGTPNEQYF.

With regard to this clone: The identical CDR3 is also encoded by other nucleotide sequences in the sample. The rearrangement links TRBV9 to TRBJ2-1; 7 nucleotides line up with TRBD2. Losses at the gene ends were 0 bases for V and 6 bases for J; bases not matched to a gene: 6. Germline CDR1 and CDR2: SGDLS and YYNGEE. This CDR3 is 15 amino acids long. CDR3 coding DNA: TGTGCCAGCAGCGTAGCTGGCGGGAGAGGCAATGAGCAGTTCTTC. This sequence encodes CASSVAGGRGNEQFF.

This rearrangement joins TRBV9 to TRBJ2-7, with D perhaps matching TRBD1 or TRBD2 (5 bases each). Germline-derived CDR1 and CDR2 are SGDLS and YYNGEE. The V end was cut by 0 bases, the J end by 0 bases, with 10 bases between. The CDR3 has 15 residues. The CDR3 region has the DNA TGTGCCAGCAGCGTAGGCCGGGGACGCTCCTACGAGCAGTACTTC. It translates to CASSVGRGRSYEQYF.

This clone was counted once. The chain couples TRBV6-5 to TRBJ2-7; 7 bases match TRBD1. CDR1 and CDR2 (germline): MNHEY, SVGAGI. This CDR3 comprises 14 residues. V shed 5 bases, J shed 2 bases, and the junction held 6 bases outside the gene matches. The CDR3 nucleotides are TGTGCCAGCAGTGTAACAGGGGATGCCTACGAGCAGTACTTC. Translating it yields CASSVTGDAYEQYF.

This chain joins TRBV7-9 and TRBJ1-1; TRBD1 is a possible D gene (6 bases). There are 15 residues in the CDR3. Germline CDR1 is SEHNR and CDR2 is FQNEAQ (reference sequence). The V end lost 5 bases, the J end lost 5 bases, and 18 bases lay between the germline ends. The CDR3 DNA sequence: TGTGCCAGCAGCCCCGGCCCGGGGGGCTTTACTGAAGCTTTCTTT. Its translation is CASSPGPGGFTEAFF.

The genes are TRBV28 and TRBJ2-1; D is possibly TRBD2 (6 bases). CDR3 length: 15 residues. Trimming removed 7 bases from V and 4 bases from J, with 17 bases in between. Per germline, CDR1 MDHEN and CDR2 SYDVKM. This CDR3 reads CASTRVGGEYNEQFF. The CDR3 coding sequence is TGTGCCAGCACCCGGGTTGGCGGGGAGTACAATGAGCAGTTCTTC. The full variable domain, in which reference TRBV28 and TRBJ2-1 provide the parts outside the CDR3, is DVKVTQSSRYLVKRTGEKVFLECVQDMDHENMFWYRQDPGLGLRLIYFSYDVKMKEKGDIPEGYSVSREKKERFSLILESASTNQTSMYLCASTRVGGEYNEQFFGPGTRLTVL.

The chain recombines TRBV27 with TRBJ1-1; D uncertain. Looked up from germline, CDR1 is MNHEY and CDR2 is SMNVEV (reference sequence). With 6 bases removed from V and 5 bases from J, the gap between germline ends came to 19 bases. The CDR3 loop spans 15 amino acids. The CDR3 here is CASSIGPPGRTEAFF. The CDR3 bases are TGTGCCAGCAGCATAGGGCCGCCCGGGCGGACTGAAGCTTTCTTT.

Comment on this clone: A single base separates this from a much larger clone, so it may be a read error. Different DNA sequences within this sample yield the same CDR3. CDR3: CASSLVGTEAFF. The CDR3 DNA reads TGTGCCAGCAGCTTAGTGGGCACTGAAGCTTTCTTT. The chain joins TRBV13 to TRBJ1-1; no reliable D call. Trimming removed 1 base from V and 4 bases from J, with 4 bases in between. CDR1 is PRHDT, CDR2 FYEKMQ, per germline (reference sequence). The CDR3 loop spans 12 amino acids.

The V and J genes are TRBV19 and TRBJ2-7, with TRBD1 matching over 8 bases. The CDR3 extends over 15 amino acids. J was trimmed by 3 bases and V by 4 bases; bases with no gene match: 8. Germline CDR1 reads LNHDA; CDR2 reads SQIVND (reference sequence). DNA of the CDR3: TGTGCCAGTAGTACCCTCCGGACAGGGCACTACGAGCAGTACTTC. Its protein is CASSTLRTGHYEQYF.

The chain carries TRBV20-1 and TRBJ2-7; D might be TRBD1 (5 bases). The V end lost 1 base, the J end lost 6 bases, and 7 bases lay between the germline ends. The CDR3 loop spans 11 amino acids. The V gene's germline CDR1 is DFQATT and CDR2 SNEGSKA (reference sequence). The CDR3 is CSARAGFEQYF. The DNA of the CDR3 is TGCAGTGCTAGAGCAGGGTTCGAGCAGTACTTC.

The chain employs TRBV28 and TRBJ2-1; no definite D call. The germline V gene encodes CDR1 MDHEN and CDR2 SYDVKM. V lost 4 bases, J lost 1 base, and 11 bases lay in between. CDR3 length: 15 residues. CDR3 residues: CASSSRRRSYNEQFF. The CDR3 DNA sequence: TGTGCCAGCAGTTCCCGTCGAAGGTCCTACAATGAGCAGTTCTTC.

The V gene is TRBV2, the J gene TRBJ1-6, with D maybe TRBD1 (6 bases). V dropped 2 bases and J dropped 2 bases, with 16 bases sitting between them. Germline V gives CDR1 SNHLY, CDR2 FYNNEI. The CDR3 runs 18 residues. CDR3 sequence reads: CASSELDSLRTYNSPLHF. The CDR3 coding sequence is TGTGCCAGCAGTGAATTGGACAGCCTAAGAACCTATAATTCACCCCTCCACTTT.

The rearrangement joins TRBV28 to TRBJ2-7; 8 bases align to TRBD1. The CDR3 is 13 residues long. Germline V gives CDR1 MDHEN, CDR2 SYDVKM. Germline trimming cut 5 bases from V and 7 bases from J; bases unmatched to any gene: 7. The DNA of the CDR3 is TGTGCCAGCAGTGCGACAGGGGCGGTAGAGCAGTACTTC. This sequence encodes CASSATGAVEQYF.

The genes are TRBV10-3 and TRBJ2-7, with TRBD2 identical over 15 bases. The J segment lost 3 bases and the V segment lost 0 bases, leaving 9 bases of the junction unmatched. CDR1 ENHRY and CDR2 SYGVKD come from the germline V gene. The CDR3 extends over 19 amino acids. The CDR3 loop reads CAISESRTSGRVLFYEQYF. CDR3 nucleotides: TGTGCCATCAGTGAGTCCAGGACTAGCGGGAGGGTATTATTCTACGAGCAGTACTTC.

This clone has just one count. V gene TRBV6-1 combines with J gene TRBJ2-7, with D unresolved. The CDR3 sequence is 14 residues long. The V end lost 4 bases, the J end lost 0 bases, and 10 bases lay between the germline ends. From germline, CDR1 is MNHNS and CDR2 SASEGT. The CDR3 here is CASSVSLNSYEQYF. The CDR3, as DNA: TGTGCCAGCAGTGTCTCATTAAACTCCTACGAGCAGTACTTC.

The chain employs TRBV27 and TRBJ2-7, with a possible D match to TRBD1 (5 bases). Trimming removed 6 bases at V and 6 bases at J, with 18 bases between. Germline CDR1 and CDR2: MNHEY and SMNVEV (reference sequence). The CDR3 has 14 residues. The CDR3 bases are TGTGCCAGCAGCCTCACAGGCTCCTACCGCGAGCAGTACTTC. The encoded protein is CASSLTGSYREQYF.